This TCR beta chain was sequenced during a study of neurological immune-mediated disorders. Turning to the study itself: Of the approximately 34 patients with multiple sclerosis, around 30 had relapsing-remitting MS, whereas the remaining 3 had secondary progressive MS. Findings and caveats of the study: There was no association between the multiple sclerosis repertoire cluster and any clinical or MRI feature.

This clonotype was counted ten times or more. The antigen remains undetermined. The CDR3 runs to 12 residues. The germline V gene encodes CDR1 DFQATT and CDR2 SNEGSKA (reference sequence). Deletions cut 5 bases from V and 9 bases from J, with 14 bases between. With 10-nucleotide random UMIs, 5'RACE was used to make the cDNA. TCRdb called the 5' RACE reads again in MiXCR, with one record for every CDR3 protein. Of about 55,000 distinct CDR3 sequences listed, over 3.5% were seen once; the top ten hold roughly 2%. What was sequenced was CD4+ T cells from blood. The source of this sequence is a woman aged 40-49 years with multiple sclerosis. The chain uses TRBV20-1 and TRBJ2-1; D is uncertain. Here the CDR3 reads CSAPDTYGEQFF. CDR3 DNA sequence: TGCAGTGCTCCCGATACGTACGGTGAGCAGTTCTTC.